This TCR beta chain was identified during a study of beta chain features in type 1 diabetes (dated by TCRdb to the late 2010s). A note on the overall study: Mean age, gender distribution, total cell number and subset yield were not different between patients and healthy donors. The study compared the TCRB repertoires of sorted circulating CD4+ T cell subsets in recently diagnosed type 1 diabetes patients with those in matched healthy donors. Regulatory and stem cell-like memory subsets were obtained from only 8 patients and roughly eight healthy donors, while naive and central memory subsets were obtained from all 30 or so donors. Across all samples, fewer than 130 million sorted cells were examined, and cell number per subset correlated strongly with RNA yield.

Measured from the cysteine to the phenylalanine, the CDR3 is 15 residues long. Only the CDR3 DNA is retained, 45 bases long and in frame from the first base. The germline V gene provides CDR1 SQVTM and CDR2 ANQGSEA. Germline trimming amounts to 4 bases on V and 7 bases on J, with 13 as the count of junction bases outside the gene matches. This clone has more than one count but fewer than ten. Its antigen is not yet known. No base-level quality is on record; no much larger clone is a single base apart. A single peripheral blood draw of 90 to 150 mL on average was collected from each donor into heparinised tubes. Using a panel that included CD45RO, CCR7, CD25, CD127, CD95 and CD27, naive, central memory, regulatory and stem cell-like memory CD4+ T cells were sorted on a BD FACSAria II. Purity was above 95% for every sorted population. PBMCs were isolated immediately by Lymphoprep density gradient centrifugation and stained directly without culture. So that batch effects would be minimized, each experiment stained and sorted samples in pairs, pairing one healthy donor with one patient.

The full study reports these points: A moderate but significant shortening of TCRB CDR3 length was observed in type 1 diabetes patients in all four CD4+ subsets. Fewer insertions and more nucleotide deletions at VDJ recombination sites were observed in patients with type 1 diabetes, implying thymic rearrangement abnormalities. PCR may preferentially amplify shorter templates, but because patient and control samples were amplified and corrected together, any resulting skew would affect both groups equally. HLA sub-analyses involved small numbers of individuals, so any influence of HLA type on TCRB rearrangement remained unresolved. Naive, central memory and regulatory TCRB repertoires appeared to be more alike among patients than among healthy donors. Sequencing cDNA rather than genomic DNA could over-represent highly expressing activated cells, although activation and CD3 levels did not differ between groups.

The entire isolated RNA was reverse transcribed using the High Capacity cDNA Reverse Transcription Kit, and thus expressed TCRB transcripts were sequenced. Deep immunoSEQ sequencing was performed on naive, central memory and regulatory T cell samples, with an average of approximately 4 million total reads per sample. After sorted cells were lysed in RLT buffer, RNA was extracted with DNase-treated RNeasy Micro or Mini kits, with the choice depending on cell number. To prevent cross-contamination, each cell subset was processed individually, whereas patient and healthy donor samples were processed jointly. The immunoSEQ multiplex PCR was used to amplify TCRB sequences from cDNA, generating 87-bp fragments that spanned the CDR3 region. Sequencing of the amplicons was done on the Illumina HiSeq platform. The study's own analysis went as follows. PCR bias was corrected computationally using synthetic template baselines, and reads within Hamming distance 2 were collapsed, with unmergeable singletons discarded. By aligning reads against IMGT, V, D and J genes, CDR3 length, and insertions or deletions at six rearrangement sites were assigned. Clonotype counts were normalized to sorted cell number within each subset before computing true diversity and Gini coefficients with the tcR R package. The overlap coefficient, calculated on TCRB nucleotide sequences, was used to quantify repertoire sharing. Out-of-frame TCRB sequences from naive cells were analyzed to stand in for the pre-selection repertoire. TCRdb took this table from immuneACCESS and kept in-frame rearrangements with V and J called. Such tables lack part of the clones; where checked against another copy, unresolved V genes explain under half of the gap, and the rest is unexplained. That table is the source of V, J and clone size, and D and trimming were worked out from the DNA. The sample records about 360,000 clones, around 13% of which are singletons. 0.0095% to 0.011% of the sample is taken by the ten largest.

Specimen: naive CD4+ T cells from blood. Taken with the paper, the label for cell subset or site translates to: true naive CD4+ T cells. The chain employs TRBV29-1 and TRBJ1-1, with 9 central nucleotides matching TRBD1. The TCR originated in a woman younger than 30 with type 1 diabetes. The CDR3 has the sequence CSVVRQGVYRDEAFF. The DNA sequence reads TGCAGCGTTGTGAGACAGGGGGTTTACAGAGATGAAGCTTTCTTT. The CDR3, completed at both ends by the reference TRBV29-1 and TRBJ1-1 genes, gives the full variable domain SAVISQKPSRDICQRGTSLTIQCQVDSQVTMMFWYRQQPGQSLTLIATANQGSEATYESGFVIDKFPISRPNLTFSTLTVSNMSPEDSSIYLCSVVRQGVYRDEAFFGQGTRLTVV.